This TCR beta chain was sequenced in a study of T cells in Graves' hyperthyroidism and ophthalmopathy. Study conclusions and caveats: The majority of expanded thyroid clonotypes above 0.001 also appeared in blood.

The study collected blood at first hyperthyroidism diagnosis, before any ophthalmopathy symptoms arose. The V end lost 3 bases, the J end lost 7 bases, and 13 bases lay between the germline ends. The CDR3 has 15 amino acids. The germline V gene encodes CDR1 LNHDA and CDR2 SQIVND (reference sequence). There are a few counts of this clonotype. Its antigen is unidentified. It was RNA transcripts that yielded the amplified TCR beta CDR3 regions. The HTBI set primed first-round TCR CDR3 RT-PCR. TCRdb re-called the multiplex PCR reads through MiXCR, storing one row per CDR3 protein. The repertoire includes some 600,000 distinct CDR3 sequences, about 15% of them detected once, and 5.8% sits in the top ten.

Specimen: blood. The sequence was obtained from a young woman with Graves' hyperthyroidism that later progressed to Graves' ophthalmopathy. This chain uses TRBV19 with TRBJ1-6; unclear D gene. The CDR3 coding sequence is TGTGCCAGTAGTATGAGATTGGGGTTCAATTCACCCCTCCACTTT. This translates into CASSMRLGFNSPLHF.